Sequencing of this T cell receptor (beta chain) was carried out in a study of shared clonotypes between healthy human individuals. This table comes from immunoSEQ multiplex PCR, and its TCRdb copy is limited to in-frame clones, with some not included. Of 2 million to 3 million clones in the sample, approximately 94% were seen once. The sequenced sample was naive CD4+ T cells from PBMCs. The subset: CD45RA+ positively selected. The TCR comes from a man between 18 and 29 years old in good health. Some clones in this sample may be carry-over from other donors' samples.

This CDR3 is CASSPSRSGADTGELFF. DNA for the CDR3: TGTGCCAGCAGCCCGAGCCGATCGGGAGCAGACACCGGGGAGCTGTTTTTT. The chain links TRBV4-2 to TRBJ2-2; D perhaps matches TRBD2 (6 bases). The CDR3 is 17 amino acids. Germline V gives CDR1 LGHNA, CDR2 YNFKEQ. The V end was cut by 4 bases, the J end by 3 bases, with 18 bases between.